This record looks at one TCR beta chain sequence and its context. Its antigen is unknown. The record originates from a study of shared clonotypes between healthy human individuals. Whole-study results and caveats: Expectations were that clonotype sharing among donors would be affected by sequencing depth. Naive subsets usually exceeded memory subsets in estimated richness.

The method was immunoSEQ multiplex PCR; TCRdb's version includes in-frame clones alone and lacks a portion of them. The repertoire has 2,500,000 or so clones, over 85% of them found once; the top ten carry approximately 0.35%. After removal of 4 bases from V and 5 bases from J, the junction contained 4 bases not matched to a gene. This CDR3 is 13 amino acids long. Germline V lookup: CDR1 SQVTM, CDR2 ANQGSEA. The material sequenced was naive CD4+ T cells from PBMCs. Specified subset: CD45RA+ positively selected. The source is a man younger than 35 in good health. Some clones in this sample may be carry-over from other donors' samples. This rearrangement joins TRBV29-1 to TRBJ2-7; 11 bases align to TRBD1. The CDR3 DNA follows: TGCAGCGTTGGACGGACAGGGGGCGACGAGCAGTACTTC. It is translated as CSVGRTGGDEQYF.